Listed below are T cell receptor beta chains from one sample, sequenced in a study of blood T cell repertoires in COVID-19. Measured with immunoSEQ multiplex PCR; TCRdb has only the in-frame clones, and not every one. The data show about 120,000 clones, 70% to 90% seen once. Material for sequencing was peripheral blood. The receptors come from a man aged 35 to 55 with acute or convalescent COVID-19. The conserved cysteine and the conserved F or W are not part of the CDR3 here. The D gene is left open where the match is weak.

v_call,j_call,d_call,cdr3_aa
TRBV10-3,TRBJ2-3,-,AISESPSRTDTQY
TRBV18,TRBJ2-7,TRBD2,ASSPPGTRSYEQY
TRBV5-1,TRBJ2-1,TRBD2,ASSLAVAGAVEQF
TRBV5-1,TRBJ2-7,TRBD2,ASSAGTSPTYEQY
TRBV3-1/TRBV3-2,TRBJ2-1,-,ASSPNRGGNEQF
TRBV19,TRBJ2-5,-,ASRTGRETQY
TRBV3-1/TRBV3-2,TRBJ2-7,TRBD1,ASSFGQGYEQY
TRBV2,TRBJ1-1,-,ASSTAVLYGAEAF
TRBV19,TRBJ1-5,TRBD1,ASHRGQRNQPQH
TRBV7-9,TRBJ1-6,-,ASSLQVSNSPLH
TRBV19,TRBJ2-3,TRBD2,ASSIIPSGGTDTQY
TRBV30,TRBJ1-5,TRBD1,AWGEGTGDQPQH
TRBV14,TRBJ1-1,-,ASSQRLGRGTEAF
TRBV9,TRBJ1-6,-,ASSFSRGNSPLH
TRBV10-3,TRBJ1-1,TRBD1,AISDADRGGDTEAF
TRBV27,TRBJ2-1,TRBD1,ASSIRQGAYNEQF
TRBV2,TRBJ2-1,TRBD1,ASSQTGPRYNEQF
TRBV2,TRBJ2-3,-,ASTGRVSLGDTQY
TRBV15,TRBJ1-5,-,ATSRGPREDQPQH
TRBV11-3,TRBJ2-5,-,ASSLRSEETQY
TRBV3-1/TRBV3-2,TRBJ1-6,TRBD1,ASSLGPDRGFKALH
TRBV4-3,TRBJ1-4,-,ASSQEVWGGNEKLF
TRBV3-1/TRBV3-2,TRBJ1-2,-,ASSQAQGLHGYT
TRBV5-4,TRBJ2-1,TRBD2,ASSLPDPGLTNEQF
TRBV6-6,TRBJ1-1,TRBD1,ASSARDRVPTEAF
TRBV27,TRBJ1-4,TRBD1,ASTTRTGTWEKLF
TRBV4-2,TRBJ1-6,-,ASSQGRGEDSPLH
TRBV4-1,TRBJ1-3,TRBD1,ASSQDVDRVYENTIY
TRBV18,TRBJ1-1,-,ASSPGKGGNTEAF
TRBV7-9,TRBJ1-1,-,ASSSGVTEAF
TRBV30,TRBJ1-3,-,AWAPAGGNTIY
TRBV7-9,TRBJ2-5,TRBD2,ASSLKTSGSSLQETQY
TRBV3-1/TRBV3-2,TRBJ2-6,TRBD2,ASSQLRLAGISGANVLT
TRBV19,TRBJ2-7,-,ASRSSGGSTYEQY
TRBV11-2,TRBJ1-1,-,ASSPVGHLNTEAF
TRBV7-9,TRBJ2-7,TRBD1,ASSSRDREDEQY
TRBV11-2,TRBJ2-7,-,ASSLVGGRRTYEQY
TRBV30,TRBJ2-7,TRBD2,AWRLGLAGTYEQY
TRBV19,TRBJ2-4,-,ASSTDRRLAKNIQY
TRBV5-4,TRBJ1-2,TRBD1,ASSPGTAVNYGYT
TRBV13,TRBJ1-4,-,ASSLGLGGLDEKLF
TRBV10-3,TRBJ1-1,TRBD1,AISEQGENTEAF
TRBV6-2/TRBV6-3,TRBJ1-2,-,ASSYASNYGYT
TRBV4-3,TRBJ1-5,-,ASSQAPQGNQPQH
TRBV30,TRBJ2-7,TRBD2,AWRQRGYEQY
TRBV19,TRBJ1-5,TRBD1,ASSTPGTGRDQPQH
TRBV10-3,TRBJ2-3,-,AISDRARTDTQY
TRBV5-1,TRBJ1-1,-,ASSLAGMNTEAF
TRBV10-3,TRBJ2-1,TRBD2,AISESTPPTSGTYNEQF
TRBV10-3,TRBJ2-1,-,ATRDRSSYNEQF